This T cell receptor beta chain was identified in a study of cytotoxic CD8 clonotypes in ibrutinib-treated CLL. Trimming at V came to 1 base and at J to 6 bases, leaving 7 bases not matched to a gene. Looked up from germline, CDR1 is SGDLS and CDR2 is YYNGEE. The CDR3 runs to 15 residues. Assay: immunoSEQ multiplex PCR; the TCRdb copy retains only in-frame clones and omits some. The sample has 270,000 or so clones; around 77% are singletons. This clone was detected only a few times. The genes are TRBV9 and TRBJ2-1; TRBD2 matches at 7 bases. The specimen was PBMCs, collected at disease progression, from a patient treated with ibrutinib. The receptor was isolated from a human donor with chronic lymphocytic leukemia. CDR3 sequence reads: CASSVIGLGSNEQFF. CDR3 nucleotides: TGTGCCAGCAGCGTAATCGGACTAGGATCCAATGAGCAGTTCTTC.